This T cell receptor (beta chain) was found in a study of identical twins. Germline V lookup: CDR1 DFQATT, CDR2 SNEGSKA (reference sequence). This CDR3 region has 13 residues. MiXCR, applied by TCRdb to the 5' RACE reads, yields one record per CDR3 protein. The table shows around 300,000 distinct CDR3 sequences, with roughly 8.6% occurring only once. This clonotype has just a few counts. What it binds is unknown. Study-level results: High-abundance cord blood beta clonotypes had fewer insertions; memory repertoires showed none. Potential partial confounding of zero-insertion analyses by invariant MAIT and iNKT cells was noted. The analysis was cross-sectional rather than longitudinal within donors.

These data were also reused for a study on yellow fever vaccine responses in identical twins. As that report states: The T cell response to vaccination in identical twins was reportedly partly convergent and partly personalized.

The chain has TRBV20-1 and TRBJ2-3, with a weak D call TRBD2 (6 bases). The sequenced material came from memory (CD45RO+) T cells sorted from blood. The receptor was isolated from a woman aged 18-35 years in good health. This CDR3 is CRWRGPSTDTQYF. The CDR3 DNA reads as TGCAGGTGGCGGGGACCAAGCACAGATACGCAGTATTTT.